Reported below is one T cell receptor (beta chain). The data are from a study of CD8 T cells in Susac syndrome. Reverse transcription of about 0.45 to 1 ug RNA was performed with random hexamers. A single record per CDR3 protein comes from TCRdb applying MiXCR to the immunoSEQ multiplex PCR reads. The sample consists of roughly 200,000 distinct CDR3 sequences, 95% of them appearing once. The CDR3 is 17 amino acids. Germline values: CDR1 MGHRA, CDR2 YSYEKL. V was shortened by 0 bases and J by 0 bases, with 13 bases between the two germline ends. The rearrangement uses TRBV4-1 and TRBJ2-3; D remains ambiguous. The clonotype was recovered from a human donor in good health. Input material: CD4+ T cells from PBMCs. CDR3 sequence: CASSQDPASASTDTQYF. CDR3 bases: TGCGCCAGCAGCCAAGATCCGGCCAGCGCCAGCACAGATACGCAGTATTTT.